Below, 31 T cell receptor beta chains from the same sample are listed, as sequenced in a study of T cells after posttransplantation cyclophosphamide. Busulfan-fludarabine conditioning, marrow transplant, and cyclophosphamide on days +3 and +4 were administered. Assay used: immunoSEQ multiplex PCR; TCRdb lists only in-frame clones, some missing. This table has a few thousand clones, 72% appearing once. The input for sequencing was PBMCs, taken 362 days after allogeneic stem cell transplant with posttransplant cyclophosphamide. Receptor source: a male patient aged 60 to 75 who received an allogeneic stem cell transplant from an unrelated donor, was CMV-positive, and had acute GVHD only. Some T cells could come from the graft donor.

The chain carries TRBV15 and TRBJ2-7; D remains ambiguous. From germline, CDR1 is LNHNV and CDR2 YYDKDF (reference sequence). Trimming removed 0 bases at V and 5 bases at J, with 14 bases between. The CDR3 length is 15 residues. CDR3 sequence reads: CATSRDYQVRDEQYF. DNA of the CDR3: TGTGCCACCAGCAGAGATTACCAGGTTCGTGACGAGCAGTACTTC.

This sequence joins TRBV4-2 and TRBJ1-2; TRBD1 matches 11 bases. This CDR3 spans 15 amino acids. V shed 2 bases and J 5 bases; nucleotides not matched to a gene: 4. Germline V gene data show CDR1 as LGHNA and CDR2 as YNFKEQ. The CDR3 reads CASSQPGQGAYGYTF. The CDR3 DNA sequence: TGTGCCAGCAGCCAACCCGGACAGGGGGCTTATGGCTACACCTTC.

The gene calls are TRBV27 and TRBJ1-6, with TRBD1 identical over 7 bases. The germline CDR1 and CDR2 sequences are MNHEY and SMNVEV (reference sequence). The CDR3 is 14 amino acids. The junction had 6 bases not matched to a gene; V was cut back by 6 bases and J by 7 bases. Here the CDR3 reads CASRRGQKNSPLHF. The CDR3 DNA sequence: TGTGCCAGCAGACGGGGACAGAAGAATTCACCCCTCCACTTT.

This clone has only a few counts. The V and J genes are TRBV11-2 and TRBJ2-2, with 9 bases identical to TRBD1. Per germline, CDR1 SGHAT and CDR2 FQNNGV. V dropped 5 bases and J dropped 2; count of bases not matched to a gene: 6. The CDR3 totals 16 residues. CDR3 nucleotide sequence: TGTGCCAGCAGCATATACAGGGGGCGAAACACCGGGGAGCTGTTTTTT. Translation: CASSIYRGRNTGELFF.

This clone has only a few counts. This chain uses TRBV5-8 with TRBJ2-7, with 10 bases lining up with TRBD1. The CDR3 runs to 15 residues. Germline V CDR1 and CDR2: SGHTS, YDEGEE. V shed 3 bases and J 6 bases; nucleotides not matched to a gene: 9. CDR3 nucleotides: TGTGCCAGCAGCTCGGGACAGGGGATTTTCTCCGAGCAGTACTTC. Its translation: CASSSGQGIFSEQYF.

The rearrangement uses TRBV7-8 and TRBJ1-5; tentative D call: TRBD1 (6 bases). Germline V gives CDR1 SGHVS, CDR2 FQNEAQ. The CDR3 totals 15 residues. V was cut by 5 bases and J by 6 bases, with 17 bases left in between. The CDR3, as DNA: TGTGCCAGCAGCCCCAGCGGGGGCGTCGGTCAGCCCCAGCATTTT. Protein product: CASSPSGGVGQPQHF.

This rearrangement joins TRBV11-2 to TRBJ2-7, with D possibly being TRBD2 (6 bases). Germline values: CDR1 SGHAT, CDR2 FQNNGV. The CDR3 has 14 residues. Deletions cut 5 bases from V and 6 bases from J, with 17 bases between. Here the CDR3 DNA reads TGTGCCAGCAGCCCCCGAGCAGGGACTGGCGAGCAGTACTTC. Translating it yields CASSPRAGTGEQYF.

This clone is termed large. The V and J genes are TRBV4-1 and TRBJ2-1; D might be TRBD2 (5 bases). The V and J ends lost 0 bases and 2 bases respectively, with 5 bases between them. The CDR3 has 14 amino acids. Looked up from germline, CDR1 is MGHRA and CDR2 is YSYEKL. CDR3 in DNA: TGCGCCAGCAGCCAAGAGCGGGCCTACAATGAGCAGTTCTTC. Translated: CASSQERAYNEQFF.

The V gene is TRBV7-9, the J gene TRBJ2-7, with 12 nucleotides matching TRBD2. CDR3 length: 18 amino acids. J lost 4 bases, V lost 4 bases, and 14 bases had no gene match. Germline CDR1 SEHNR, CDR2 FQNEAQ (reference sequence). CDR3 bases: TGTGCCAGCAGCTCAACCCTCGGACTAGCGGGAACCTTGTACGAGCAGTACTTC. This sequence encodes CASSSTLGLAGTLYEQYF.

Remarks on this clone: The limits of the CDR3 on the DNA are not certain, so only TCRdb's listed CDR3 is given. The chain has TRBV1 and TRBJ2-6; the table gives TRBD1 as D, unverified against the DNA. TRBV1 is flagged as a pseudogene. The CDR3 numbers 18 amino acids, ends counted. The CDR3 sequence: CTSSYRCLCTSRANVLTF.

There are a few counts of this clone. In nucleotides, the CDR3 is TGTGCCAGCTCACCACGGAGGGACAATGAGCAGTTCTTC. It yields the protein CASSPRRDNEQFF. The rearrangement links TRBV18 to TRBJ2-1, with D perhaps TRBD2 (6 bases). The CDR3 extends over 13 amino acids. Germline V gene lookup returns CDR1 KGHSH and CDR2 LQKENI. V was pared by 1 base and J by 5 bases, with 6 bases between.

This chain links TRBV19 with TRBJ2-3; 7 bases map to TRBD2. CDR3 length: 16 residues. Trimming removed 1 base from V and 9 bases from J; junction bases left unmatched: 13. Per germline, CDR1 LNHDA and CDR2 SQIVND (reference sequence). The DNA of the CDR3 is TGTGCCAGTAGTATAGGGTGGGAGCGGGGCCCCCACACGCAGTATTTT. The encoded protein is CASSIGWERGPHTQYF.

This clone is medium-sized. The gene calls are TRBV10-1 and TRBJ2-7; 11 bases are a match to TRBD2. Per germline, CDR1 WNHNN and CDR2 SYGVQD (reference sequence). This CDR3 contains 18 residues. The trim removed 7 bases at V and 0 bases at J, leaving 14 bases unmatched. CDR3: CASTSAGPSGGRSYEQYF. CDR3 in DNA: TGCGCCAGCACCTCCGCCGGGCCTAGCGGGGGGCGCTCCTACGAGCAGTACTTC.

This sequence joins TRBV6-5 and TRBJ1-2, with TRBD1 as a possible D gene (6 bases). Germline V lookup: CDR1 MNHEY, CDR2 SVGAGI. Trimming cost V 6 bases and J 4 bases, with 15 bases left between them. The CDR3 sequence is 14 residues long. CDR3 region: CASRVGGAGYGYTF. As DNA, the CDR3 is TGTGCCAGCAGGGTAGGGGGGGCGGGCTATGGCTACACCTTC.

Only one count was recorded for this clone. The CDR3 DNA sequence: TGTGCCAGCAGCTTAGATCTGCGGGAGCCCGCTAGCACAGATACGCAGTATTTT. Protein sequence: CASSLDLREPASTDTQYF. V and J are TRBV7-9 and TRBJ2-3, with 7 bases identical to TRBD2. The CDR3 is made up of 18 amino acids. Per germline, CDR1 SEHNR and CDR2 FQNEAQ (reference sequence). Losses at the gene ends were 1 base for V and 0 bases for J; bases not matched to a gene: 10.

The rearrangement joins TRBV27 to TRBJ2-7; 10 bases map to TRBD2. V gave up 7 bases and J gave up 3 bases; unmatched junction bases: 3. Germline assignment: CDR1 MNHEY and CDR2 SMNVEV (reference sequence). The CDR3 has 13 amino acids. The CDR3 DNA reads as TGTGCCAGCACCTGGACTAGCGGCTACGAGCAGTACTTC. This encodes CASTWTSGYEQYF.

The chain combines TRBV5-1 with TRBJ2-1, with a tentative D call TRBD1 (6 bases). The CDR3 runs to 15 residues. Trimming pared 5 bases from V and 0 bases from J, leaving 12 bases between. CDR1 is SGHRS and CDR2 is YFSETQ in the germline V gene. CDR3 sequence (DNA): TGCGCCAGCAGTATTATACAGGGCTCCTACAATGAGCAGTTCTTC. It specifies CASSIIQGSYNEQFF.

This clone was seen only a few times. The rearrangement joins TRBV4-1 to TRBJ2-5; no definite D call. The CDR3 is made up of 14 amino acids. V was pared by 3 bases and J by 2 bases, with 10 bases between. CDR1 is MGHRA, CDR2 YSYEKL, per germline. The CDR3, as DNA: TGCGCCAGCAGCCAGGTAGACAATCAAGAGACCCAGTACTTC. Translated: CASSQVDNQETQYF.

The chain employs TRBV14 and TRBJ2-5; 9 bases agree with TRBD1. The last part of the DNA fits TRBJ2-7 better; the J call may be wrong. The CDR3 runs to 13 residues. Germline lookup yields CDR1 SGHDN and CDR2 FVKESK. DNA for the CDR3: TGTGCCAGCAGCCGGGACAGGGAATACGAGCAGTACTTC. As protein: CASSRDREYEQYF.

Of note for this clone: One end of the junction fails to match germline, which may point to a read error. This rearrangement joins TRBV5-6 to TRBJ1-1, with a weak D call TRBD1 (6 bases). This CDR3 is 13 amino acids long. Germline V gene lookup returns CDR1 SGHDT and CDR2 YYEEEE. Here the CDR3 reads CASTLTGYAEAFF. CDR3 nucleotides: TGTGCCAGCACCTTGACAGGTTACGCTGAAGCTTTCTTT. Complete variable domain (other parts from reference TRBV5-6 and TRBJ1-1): DAGVTQSPTHLIKTRGQQVTLRCSPKSGHDTVSWYQQALGQGPQFIFQYYEEEERQRGNFPDRFSGHQFPNYSSELNVNALLLGDSALYLCASTLTGYAEAFFGQGTRLTVV.

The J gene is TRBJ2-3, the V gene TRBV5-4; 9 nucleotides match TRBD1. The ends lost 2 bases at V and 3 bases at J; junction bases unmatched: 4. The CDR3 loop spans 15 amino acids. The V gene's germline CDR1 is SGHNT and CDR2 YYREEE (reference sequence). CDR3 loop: CASSLQGATTDTQYF. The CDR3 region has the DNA TGTGCCAGCAGCTTACAGGGGGCTACTACAGATACGCAGTATTTT.

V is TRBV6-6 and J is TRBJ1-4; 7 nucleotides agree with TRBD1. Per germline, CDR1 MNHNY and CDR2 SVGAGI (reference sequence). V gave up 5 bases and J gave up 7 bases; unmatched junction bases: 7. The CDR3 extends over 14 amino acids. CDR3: CASSPGTATEKLFF. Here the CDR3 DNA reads TGTGCCAGCAGTCCCGGGACAGCGACTGAAAAACTGTTTTTT.

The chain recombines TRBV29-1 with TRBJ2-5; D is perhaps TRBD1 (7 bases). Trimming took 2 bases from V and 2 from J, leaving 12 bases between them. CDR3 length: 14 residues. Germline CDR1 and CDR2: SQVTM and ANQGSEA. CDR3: CSVEPAGQQETQYF. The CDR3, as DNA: TGCAGCGTTGAACCCGCGGGACAGCAAGAGACCCAGTACTTC. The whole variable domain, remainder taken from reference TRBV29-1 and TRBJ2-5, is SAVISQKPSRDICQRGTSLTIQCQVDSQVTMMFWYRQQPGQSLTLIATANQGSEATYESGFVIDKFPISRPNLTFSTLTVSNMSPEDSSIYLCSVEPAGQQETQYFGPGTRLLVL.

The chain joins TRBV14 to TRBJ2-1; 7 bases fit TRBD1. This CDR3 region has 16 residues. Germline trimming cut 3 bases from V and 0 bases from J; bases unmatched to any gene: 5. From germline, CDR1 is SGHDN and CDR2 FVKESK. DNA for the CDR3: TGTGCCAGCAGCCACGACAGGGATAGCTCCTACAATGAGCAGTTCTTC. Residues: CASSHDRDSSYNEQFF.

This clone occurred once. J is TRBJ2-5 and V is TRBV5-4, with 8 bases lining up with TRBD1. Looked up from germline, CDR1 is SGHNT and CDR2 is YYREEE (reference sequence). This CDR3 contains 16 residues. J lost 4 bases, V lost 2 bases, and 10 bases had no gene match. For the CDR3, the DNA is TGTGCCAGCAGCTTTACCGGGACAGGCCGGGGAGAGACCCAGTACTTC. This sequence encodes CASSFTGTGRGETQYF.

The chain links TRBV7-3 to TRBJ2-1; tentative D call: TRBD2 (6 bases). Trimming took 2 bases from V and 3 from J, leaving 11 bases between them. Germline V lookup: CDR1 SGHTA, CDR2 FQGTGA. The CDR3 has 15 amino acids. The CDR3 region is CASSLAGSNYNEQFF. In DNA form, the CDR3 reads TGTGCCAGCAGCTTAGCGGGGTCCAACTACAATGAGCAGTTCTTC.

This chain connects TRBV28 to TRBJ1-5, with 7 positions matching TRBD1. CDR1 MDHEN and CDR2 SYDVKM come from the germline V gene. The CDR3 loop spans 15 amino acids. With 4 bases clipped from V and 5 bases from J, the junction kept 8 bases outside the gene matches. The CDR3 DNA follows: TGTGCCAGCAGTTCACCTAAACAGGGGCATCAGCCCCAGCATTTT. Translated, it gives CASSSPKQGHQPQHF.

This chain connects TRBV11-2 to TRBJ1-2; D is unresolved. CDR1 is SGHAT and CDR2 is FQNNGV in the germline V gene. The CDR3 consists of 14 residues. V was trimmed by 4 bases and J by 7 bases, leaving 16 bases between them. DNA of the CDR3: TGTGCCAGCAGCTCCGGACTTCTCCGTAGTGGCTACACCTTC. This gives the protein CASSSGLLRSGYTF.

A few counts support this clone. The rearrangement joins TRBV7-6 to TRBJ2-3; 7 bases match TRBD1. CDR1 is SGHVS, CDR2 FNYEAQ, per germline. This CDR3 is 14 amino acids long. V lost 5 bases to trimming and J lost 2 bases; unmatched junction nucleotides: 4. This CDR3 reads CASSQTGPTDTQYF. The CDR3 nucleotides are TGTGCCAGCAGCCAGACAGGGCCCACAGATACGCAGTATTTT.

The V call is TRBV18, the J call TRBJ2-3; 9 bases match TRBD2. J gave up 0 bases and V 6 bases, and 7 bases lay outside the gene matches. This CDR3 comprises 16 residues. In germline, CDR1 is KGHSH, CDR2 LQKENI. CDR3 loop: CASSPAAGGSTDTQYF. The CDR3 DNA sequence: TGTGCCAGCTCCCCGGCCGCGGGGGGGAGCACAGATACGCAGTATTTT.

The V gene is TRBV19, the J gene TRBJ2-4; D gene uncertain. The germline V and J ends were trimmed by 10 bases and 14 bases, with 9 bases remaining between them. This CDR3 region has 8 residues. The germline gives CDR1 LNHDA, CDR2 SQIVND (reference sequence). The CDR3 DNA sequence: TGTGCCACCCCCCGAGAGTACTTC. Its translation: CATPREYF.